The text below deals with one T cell receptor beta chain. This sample stems from a study of blood T cell repertoires in COVID-19. In the authors' methods: It was from reference gene primer amplification that nucleated cell counts were estimated. Repertoires were generated with immunoSEQ multiplex PCR, while TCRdb's copy carries only in-frame clones and drops some. V, J and clone size were drawn from that table, and D and trimming were deduced from the DNA. The sample contains roughly 570,000 clones, about 89% of which appear only once. CDR3 length: 15 amino acids. The V gene lost 5 bases and the J gene lost 1 base, with 14 bases spanning the gap. CDR1 MNHEY and CDR2 SVGAGI come from the germline V gene.

The receptor's source is a woman between 45 and 60 years old with COVID-19, enrolled during active disease. The sample was peripheral blood. The chain is built from TRBV6-5 and TRBJ1-1, with a weak D call TRBD1 (5 bases). The CDR3 loop reads CASSPRGSRNTEAFF. The CDR3 region has the DNA TGTGCCAGCAGTCCTCGGGGGTCACGGAACACTGAAGCTTTCTTT.